This TCR beta chain is from a study of blood T cell repertoires in COVID-19. Turning to the study itself: Collection of acute and convalescent COVID-19 samples took place in the United States, Italy and Spain. From T cells, B-cell-depleted T cells, or PBMCs came the material, which was cDNA or gDNA.

Original data processing: Amplified reference gene primers provided the basis for estimating nucleated cell counts. Profiling relied on immunoSEQ multiplex PCR, and the TCRdb table lists in-frame clones only, not all of them. D and trimming come from the DNA, and the V and J calls and clone size come from that table. The sample contains around 89,000 clones, roughly nine tenths of which appear only once. The sample holds one count of this clone. This CDR3 is built from 13 residues. The J segment lost 10 bases and the V segment lost 1 base, leaving 3 bases of the junction unmatched. The germline V gene has CDR1 SGHTA and CDR2 FQGNSA.

The genes are TRBV7-2 and TRBJ1-5; TRBD1 aligns across 8 bases. Material for sequencing was peripheral blood. This sequence was found in a man aged 45-65 years with acute or convalescent COVID-19. As DNA, the CDR3 is TGTGCCAGCAGCTTAGGACAGGGGAGCCCCCAGCATTTT. Amino acid sequence: CASSLGQGSPQHF.